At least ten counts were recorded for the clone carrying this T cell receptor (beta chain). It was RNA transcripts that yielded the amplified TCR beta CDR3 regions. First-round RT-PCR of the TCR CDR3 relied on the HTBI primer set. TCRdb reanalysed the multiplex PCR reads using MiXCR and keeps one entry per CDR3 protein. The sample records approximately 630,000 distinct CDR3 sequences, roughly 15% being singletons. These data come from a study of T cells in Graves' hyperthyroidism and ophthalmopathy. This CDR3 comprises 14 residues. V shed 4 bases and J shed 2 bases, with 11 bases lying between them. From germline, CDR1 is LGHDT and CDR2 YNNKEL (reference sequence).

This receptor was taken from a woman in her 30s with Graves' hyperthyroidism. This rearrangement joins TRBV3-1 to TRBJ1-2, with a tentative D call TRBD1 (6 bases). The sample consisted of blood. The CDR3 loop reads CASSLQTGNYGYTF. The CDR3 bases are TGTGCCAGCAGCCTCCAGACAGGAAACTATGGCTACACCTTC.